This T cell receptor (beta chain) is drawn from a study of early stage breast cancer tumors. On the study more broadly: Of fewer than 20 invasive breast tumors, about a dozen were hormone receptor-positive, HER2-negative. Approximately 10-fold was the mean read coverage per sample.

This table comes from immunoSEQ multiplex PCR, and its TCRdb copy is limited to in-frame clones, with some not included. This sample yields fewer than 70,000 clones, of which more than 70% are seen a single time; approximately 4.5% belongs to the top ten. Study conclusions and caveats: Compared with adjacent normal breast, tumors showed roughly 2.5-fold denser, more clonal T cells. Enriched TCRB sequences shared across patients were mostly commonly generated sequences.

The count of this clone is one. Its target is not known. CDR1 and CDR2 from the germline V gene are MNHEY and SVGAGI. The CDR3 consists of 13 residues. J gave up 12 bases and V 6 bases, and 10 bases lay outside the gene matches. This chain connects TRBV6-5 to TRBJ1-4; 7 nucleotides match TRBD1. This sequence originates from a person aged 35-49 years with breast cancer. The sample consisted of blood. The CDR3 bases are TGTGCCAGCAGCGAGTACAGGGGTAGGGAACTGTTTTTT. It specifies CASSEYRGRELFF.